The 32 T cell receptor beta chains below come from one sample, sequenced in a study of blood T cells in healthy people across ages (dated by TCRdb to the mid-2010s). Library prep was done by 5' RACE. The sequencer was an Illumina HiSeq 2500. A second PCR of roughly 7 to 11 cycles was run with a J-beta primer mix and a sample-barcoded 5' primer. The public sequencing data were trimmed at Q25 with fastp and processed into clonotypes with MiXCR by TCRdb, which kept only in-frame beta chains. Every distinct CDR3 protein forms one entry, paired with its most common genes and DNA. A total of 580,000 or so distinct CDR3 sequences appear in this sample, around half of them only once. In total, the top ten clones hold just under 25% of the sample. Sequencing was performed on blood. These receptors were taken from a man older than 75 in good health.

This clonotype was recorded a few times. The chain carries TRBV4-3 and TRBJ2-1, with 9 bases matching TRBD2. The V segment lost 1 base and the J segment 7 bases; nucleotides outside the gene matches: 11. CDR1 is LGHNA and CDR2 is YSLEER in the germline V gene. The length of the CDR3 is 17 residues. CDR3 coding DNA: TGCGCCAGCAGCCAAGGGGTTAGCGGGAGTTTTAGGAATGAGCAGTTCTTC. The encoded protein is CASSQGVSGSFRNEQFF.

In its sample, this clonotype was seen a few times. The CDR3 protein is CASSYVDSRVTNEQFF. The CDR3 coding sequence is TGTGCCAGCAGTTACGTGGACTCCCGAGTTACTAATGAGCAGTTCTTC. The J gene is TRBJ2-1, the V gene TRBV6-2 or TRBV6-3, with a weak D call TRBD2 (5 bases). Trimming stripped 2 bases from V and 7 bases from J, with 18 bases between. CDR3 length: 16 amino acids. The germline V gene encodes CDR1 MNHEY and CDR2 SVGEGT.

The chain carries TRBV20-1 and TRBJ2-1, with 7 bases matching TRBD2. Per germline, CDR1 DFQATT and CDR2 SNEGSKA (reference sequence). The CDR3 has 13 residues. With 3 bases clipped from V and 7 bases from J, the junction kept 6 bases outside the gene matches. This CDR3 is CSASSGRVNEQFF. In DNA form, the CDR3 reads TGCAGTGCTAGTAGTGGGAGGGTAAATGAGCAGTTCTTC.

There are many counts of this clonotype. The chain joins TRBV6-5 to TRBJ2-7; maybe TRBD2 (6 bases). This CDR3 region has 11 residues. The germline CDR1 and CDR2 sequences are MNHEY and SVGAGI. V lost 7 bases, J lost 3 bases, and 7 bases lay in between. CDR3 in amino acids: CASIGGYEQYF. The CDR3 nucleotides read TGTGCCAGCATCGGGGGCTACGAGCAGTACTTC.

The rearrangement links TRBV18 to TRBJ2-7; a possible D gene is TRBD2 (5 bases). TRBJ2-4 matches the DNA end more closely, so the J call is doubtful. There are 13 residues in the CDR3. The germline gives CDR1 KGHSH, CDR2 LQKENI. The CDR3 loop reads CASSPEGKNIQYF. CDR3 nucleotides: TGTGCCAGCTCACCTGAGGGCAAAAACATTCAGTACTTC.

This rearrangement joins TRBV4-3 to TRBJ1-2; 7 positions agree with TRBD1. This CDR3 is 15 amino acids long. CDR1 LGHNA and CDR2 YSLEER come from the germline V gene. With 0 bases clipped from V and 8 bases from J, the junction kept 9 bases outside the gene matches. CDR3 nucleotides: TGCGCCAGCAGCCAAGATCCTCTACAGGGGAAAGGCTACACCTTC. Its translation: CASSQDPLQGKGYTF.

In its sample, this clonotype was seen many times. The chain recombines TRBV6-5 with TRBJ2-1; possible D gene TRBD2, 5 bases. Trimming shortened V by 6 bases and J by 10 bases, and 13 bases separated the two germline ends. This CDR3 is 12 amino acids long. Germline-derived CDR1 and CDR2 are MNHEY and SVGAGI. The CDR3 spells CASRNPGKEQFF. The CDR3 bases are TGTGCCAGCAGGAACCCGGGGAAGGAGCAGTTCTTC.

This chain uses TRBV11-2 with TRBJ2-7; 10 bases match TRBD2. The CDR3 length is 19 residues. The junction had 14 bases not matched to a gene; V was cut back by 3 bases and J by 0 bases. Germline values: CDR1 SGHAT, CDR2 FQNNGV. This CDR3 reads CASSFGPGTSARSSYEQYF. CDR3 in DNA: TGTGCCAGCAGCTTCGGTCCAGGGACTAGCGCGAGGAGCTCCTACGAGCAGTACTTC.

V is TRBV12-3 or TRBV12-4 and J is TRBJ2-5, with D uncertain. The J call is uncertain, as TRBJ2-7 better fits the DNA end. CDR3 length: 11 amino acids. This chain's CDR3 is CASSQHHEQYF. For the CDR3, the DNA is TGTGCCAGCAGCCAACACCACGAGCAGTACTTC.

The rearrangement links TRBV12-5 to TRBJ2-7; 10 bases map to TRBD2. This CDR3 comprises 15 residues. Per the germline V gene, CDR1 is LGHNT and CDR2 is FRNRAP. Trimming cost V 7 bases and J 1 base; bases outside gene matches: 7. The CDR3: CASALLAGGSYEQYF. The CDR3, as DNA: TGTGCTAGTGCCTTATTAGCGGGAGGTTCCTACGAGCAGTACTTC.

This clonotype was seen only once. The gene calls are TRBV6-1 and TRBJ2-3, with 12 bases matching TRBD2. The germline V gene has CDR1 MNHNS and CDR2 SASEGT. This CDR3 has 18 amino acids. The J segment lost 1 base and the V segment lost 6 bases, leaving 11 bases of the junction unmatched. CDR3 protein: CASSPGLAGRLGTDTQYF. CDR3 sequence (DNA): TGTGCCAGCAGCCCAGGACTAGCGGGAAGATTAGGCACAGATACGCAGTATTTT.

This clonotype was recorded a few times. This chain joins TRBV29-1 and TRBJ2-7; TRBD1 aligns across 7 bases. The CDR3 runs 14 residues. The V gene's germline CDR1 is SQVTM and CDR2 ANQGSEA. V shed 2 bases, J shed 2 bases, and the junction held 6 bases outside the gene matches. The CDR3 is CSVEFGTDPYEQYF. DNA for the CDR3: TGCAGCGTTGAATTCGGGACAGACCCCTACGAGCAGTACTTC.

This chain joins TRBV5-1 and TRBJ1-1; TRBD1 matches at 7 bases. This CDR3 is 16 amino acids long. Trimming took 0 bases from V and 0 from J; bases not matched to a gene: 5. CDR1 is SGHRS, CDR2 YFSETQ, per germline. CDR3 sequence reads: CASSLGPGGLNTEAFF. The DNA of the CDR3 is TGCGCCAGCAGCTTGGGGCCAGGGGGTCTGAACACTGAAGCTTTCTTT.

This clonotype was counted only a few times. CDR3: CASSLSSGRALETQYF. CDR3 sequence (DNA): TGTGCCAGCAGCTTAAGTAGCGGGAGGGCCTTGGAGACCCAGTACTTC. This chain connects TRBV7-8 to TRBJ2-5, with 11 bases matching TRBD2. J gave up 5 bases and V 2 bases, and 7 bases lay outside the gene matches. The CDR3 is 16 residues long. The germline gives CDR1 SGHVS, CDR2 FQNEAQ.

This clonotype has a handful of counts. This chain links TRBV2 with TRBJ1-2; D perhaps matches TRBD1 (5 bases). Germline CDR1 and CDR2: SNHLY and FYNNEI. The CDR3 spans 14 residues. The germline V and J ends were trimmed by 6 bases and 8 bases, with 19 bases remaining between them. The CDR3 loop reads CASRGSGRADGYTF. The CDR3 DNA is TGTGCCAGCAGGGGCTCGGGCAGGGCGGACGGCTACACCTTC.

V gene TRBV5-1 combines with J gene TRBJ2-5; 11 positions agree with TRBD2. The CDR3 has 17 amino acids. Losses at the gene ends were 0 bases for V and 2 bases for J; bases not matched to a gene: 6. Germline-derived CDR1 and CDR2 are SGHRS and YFSETQ. This chain's CDR3 is CASSLGLAGRIQETQYF. Written as DNA, the CDR3 is TGCGCCAGCAGCTTGGGACTAGCGGGAAGAATTCAAGAGACCCAGTACTTC.

This clonotype was recorded many times. This chain's CDR3 is CASFAGSGRDTQETQYF. Here the CDR3 DNA reads TGTGCCAGCTTTGCCGGGAGCGGGAGGGACACCCAAGAGACCCAGTACTTC. This chain joins TRBV6-9 and TRBJ2-5, with TRBD2 matching 10 bases. Germline CDR1 and CDR2: MNHGY and SVAAGI. The CDR3 loop spans 17 amino acids. V dropped 8 bases and J dropped 1; count of bases not matched to a gene: 13.

This clonotype has a handful of counts. The V gene is TRBV18, the J gene TRBJ2-7; 9 nucleotides line up with TRBD1. This CDR3 contains 18 residues. Germline CDR1 KGHSH, CDR2 LQKENI. Trimming cost V 1 base and J 1 base; bases outside gene matches: 11. The CDR3 region is CASSPLWGQGSRSYEQYF. DNA of the CDR3: TGTGCCAGCTCACCACTGTGGGGACAGGGAAGCAGATCCTACGAGCAGTACTTC. The whole variable domain, remainder taken from reference TRBV18 and TRBJ2-7, is NAGVMQNPRHLVRRRGQEARLRCSPMKGHSHVYWYRQLPEEGLKFMVYLQKENIIDESGMPKERFSAEFPKEGPSILRIQQVVRGDSAAYFCASSPLWGQGSRSYEQYFGPGTRLTVT.

The chain joins TRBV9 to TRBJ2-3, with D possibly called TRBD1 or TRBD2 (6 bases each). The V end was cut by 5 bases, the J end by 4 bases, with 17 bases between. The CDR3 totals 15 residues. Germline CDR1 is SGDLS and CDR2 is YYNGEE. The CDR3 nucleotides are TGTGCCAGCAGTAACAAGGGGGGAGCAGCAGATACGCAGTATTTT. As protein: CASSNKGGAADTQYF.

The V gene is TRBV5-1, the J gene TRBJ2-5; 8 bases map to TRBD1. The J call may not be correct, given that the DNA end is closer to TRBJ2-7. This CDR3 spans 14 amino acids. Germline-derived CDR1 and CDR2 are SGHRS and YFSETQ. In DNA, the CDR3 is TGCGCCAGCAGCTTGGCGCAGGGGGCCGACGAGCAGTACTTC. Protein product: CASSLAQGADEQYF.

The chain is built from TRBV10-3 and TRBJ2-3; the D gene is possibly TRBD2 (6 bases). CDR1 is ENHRY and CDR2 is SYGVKD in the germline V gene. With 3 bases removed from V and 7 bases from J, the gap between germline ends came to 11 bases. The CDR3 has 13 amino acids. CDR3 DNA sequence: TGTGCCATCAGTGACCCAGGACTAAATACGCAGTATTTT. It is translated as CAISDPGLNTQYF.

This chain connects TRBV7-2 to TRBJ1-2, with D maybe TRBD1 (5 bases). The CDR3 spans 12 residues. V was trimmed by 2 bases and J by 7 bases, leaving 8 bases between them. From germline, CDR1 is SGHTA and CDR2 FQGNSA. DNA for the CDR3: TGTGCCAGCAGCTTAATAGGGGCTGGCTACACCTTC. Its translation is CASSLIGAGYTF.

This chain links TRBV20-1 with TRBJ2-1; TRBD2 matches at 7 bases. The CDR3 consists of 15 residues. V lost 5 bases and J lost 1; bases outside the gene matches: 8. Germline CDR1 and CDR2: DFQATT and SNEGSKA (reference sequence). CDR3 nucleotides: TGCAGTGCTCCCTTAGCGGGTAATTCCTACAATGAGCAGTTCTTC. This gives the protein CSAPLAGNSYNEQFF.

Only a few counts were recorded for this clonotype. The chain recombines TRBV29-1 with TRBJ2-7; TRBD1 agrees at 9 bases. Germline CDR1 and CDR2: SQVTM and ANQGSEA. This CDR3 has 14 residues. With V trimmed by 4 bases and J by 5 bases, 9 bases remained unmatched. Written as DNA, the CDR3 is TGCAGCGTTGTTTGGGCACAGGGGGCCCACGAGCAGTACTTC. It specifies CSVVWAQGAHEQYF.

This clonotype has only one observation. This chain joins TRBV29-1 and TRBJ2-2; the D is unclear. This CDR3 is 13 amino acids long. The germline V and J ends were trimmed by 3 bases and 4 bases, with 9 bases remaining between them. The germline gives CDR1 SQVTM, CDR2 ANQGSEA. The CDR3 loop is CSVDVGSTGELFF. CDR3 sequence (DNA): TGCAGCGTTGACGTAGGAAGCACCGGGGAGCTGTTTTTT.

The gene calls are TRBV7-3 and TRBJ1-6, with TRBD1 as a possible D gene (6 bases). Trimming removed 5 bases at V and 9 bases at J, with 11 bases between. Germline loops: CDR1 SGHTA, CDR2 FQGTGA. The CDR3 has 13 residues. This CDR3 reads CASSTGPISPLHF. CDR3 nucleotides: TGTGCCAGCAGCACAGGGCCCATTTCACCCCTCCACTTT.

Turning to this clonotype: An end of the junction does not agree with germline; a read error may underlie this. The rearrangement joins TRBV6-5 to TRBJ1-2; D uncertain. CDR1 and CDR2 (germline): MNHEY, SVGAGI. CDR3 length: 15 amino acids. CDR3 loop: CANSPLPDGQNGYTF. DNA of the CDR3: TGTGCCAACAGTCCCCTCCCGGACGGCCAAAATGGCTACACCTTC.

This clonotype has a single count. The chain couples TRBV7-2 to TRBJ1-2; TRBD1 agrees at 8 bases. The trim removed 1 base at V and 4 bases at J, leaving 5 bases unmatched. CDR1 SGHTA and CDR2 FQGNSA come from the germline V gene. CDR3 length equals 15 residues. The DNA for the CDR3 is TGTGCCAGCAGCTTAGGAAGGGACAGGAGCTATGGCTACACCTTC. Translated, it gives CASSLGRDRSYGYTF.

This clonotype appeared a few times. The chain joins TRBV27 to TRBJ2-1, with 9 bases identical to TRBD1. Germline CDR1 and CDR2: MNHEY and SMNVEV (reference sequence). V dropped 5 bases and J dropped 0; count of bases not matched to a gene: 8. This CDR3 has 17 residues. The CDR3 loop reads CASSTDRGVSSYNEQFF. The CDR3 DNA follows: TGTGCCAGCAGTACAGACAGGGGGGTCAGCTCCTACAATGAGCAGTTCTTC.

This chain joins TRBV29-1 and TRBJ2-1; maybe TRBD1 (5 bases). Germline CDR1 reads SQVTM; CDR2 reads ANQGSEA. V was trimmed by 4 bases and J by 6 bases, leaving 13 bases between them. CDR3 size: 13 residues. CDR3 sequence reads: CSVGGRVGNEQFF. The CDR3 DNA follows: TGCAGCGTTGGTGGCAGGGTGGGCAATGAGCAGTTCTTC.

Regarding this clonotype: A much larger clone is a single base away; this may be a read error. The chain uses TRBV4-3 and TRBJ2-5; 8 bases map to TRBD2. CDR1 is LGHNA and CDR2 is YSLEER in the germline V gene. The trim removed 4 bases at V and 11 bases at J, leaving 12 bases unmatched. The CDR3 length is 14 residues. CDR3 sequence (DNA): TGCGCCAGCAGCCCCGCGGGAGGAAAGTACCGGCAGTACTTC. It translates to CASSPAGGKYRQYF.

This clonotype was counted a few times. The DNA is left out, because the CDR3 cannot be placed on it with certainty; the CDR3 is given as TCRdb lists it. V is TRBV7-2 and J is TRBJ2-5; the DNA was not used to check the table's D call, TRBD2. From germline, CDR1 is SGHTA and CDR2 FQGNSA. The CDR3 numbers 14 amino acids, ends counted. This chain's CDR3 is CASSLLVGSGTEYF.